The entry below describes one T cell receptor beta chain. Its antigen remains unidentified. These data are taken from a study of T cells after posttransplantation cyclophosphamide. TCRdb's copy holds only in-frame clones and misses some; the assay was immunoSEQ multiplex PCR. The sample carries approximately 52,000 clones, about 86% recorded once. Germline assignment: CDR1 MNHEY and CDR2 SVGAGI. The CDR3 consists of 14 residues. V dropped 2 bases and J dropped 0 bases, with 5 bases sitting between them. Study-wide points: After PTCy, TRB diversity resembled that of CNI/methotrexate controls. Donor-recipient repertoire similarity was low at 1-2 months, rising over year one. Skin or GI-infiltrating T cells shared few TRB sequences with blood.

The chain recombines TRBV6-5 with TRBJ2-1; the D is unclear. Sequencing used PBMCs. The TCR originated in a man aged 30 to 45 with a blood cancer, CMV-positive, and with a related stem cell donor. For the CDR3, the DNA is TGTGCCAGCAGTTACAGGAGCTCCTACAATGAGCAGTTCTTC. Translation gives CASSYRSSYNEQFF.